This T cell receptor (beta chain) was documented in a study of T cells in Graves' hyperthyroidism and ophthalmopathy. RNA transcripts provided the source from which TCR beta CDR3 regions were amplified. During a first-round RT-PCR of the TCR CDR3, the HTBI primer set was used. TCRdb redid the calling of the multiplex PCR reads with MiXCR, one entry per CDR3 protein. Of roughly 500,000 distinct CDR3 sequences in the sample, approximately 23% were seen once. Germline V lookup: CDR1 LNHDA, CDR2 SQIVND (reference sequence). The CDR3 covers 15 residues. J gave up 3 bases and V 6 bases, and 7 bases lay outside the gene matches.

The chain joins TRBV19 to TRBJ1-5, with 8 bases matching TRBD1. The receptor was derived from a woman between 65 and 79 years old with Graves' ophthalmopathy. Sequencing input: blood. The CDR3 sequence: CASRGTGKANQPQHF. CDR3 in DNA: TGTGCCAGTAGAGGGACAGGAAAAGCCAATCAGCCCCAGCATTTT.